The text below deals with one T cell receptor (beta chain). TCRbeta library preparation incorporated unique molecular identifiers. TCRdb redid the calling of the PCR reads with MiXCR, one entry per CDR3 protein. The sample has about 540,000 distinct CDR3 sequences, approximately 20% seen once. The data were obtained in a study of T-cell reconstitution after alpha-beta-depleted transplantation in children. CDR3 length: 12 residues. V gave up 11 bases and J gave up 4 bases, with 14 bases separating them. The sequenced sample was PBMCs from the stem cell graft donor, obtained from the stem cell graft. This chain uses TRBV12-3 or TRBV12-4 with TRBJ1-2; a weak D match, TRBD1 (5 bases). The receptor's source is a human donor who donated a stem cell graft to a child with acute lymphoblastic leukemia. The CDR3 DNA sequence: TGTGCCGGGGGATCGGCGAGCTATGGCTACACCTTC. The encoded protein is CAGGSASYGYTF.